This T cell receptor (beta chain) was documented in a study of patients and donors after allogeneic stem cell transplantation. The CDR3 is 13 residues long. Trimming cost V 5 bases and J 9 bases; bases outside gene matches: 7. TCRdb re-analysed the RT-PCR reads in MiXCR, keeping a single row per CDR3 protein. In the table there are a few hundred thousand distinct CDR3 sequences, more than 35% of which are singletons. The chain is built from TRBV12-3 or TRBV12-4 and TRBJ1-5, with 7 bases matching TRBD1. This TCR was sampled from a human donor who was either an allogeneic HSCT recipient or a stem cell or donor lymphocyte infusion donor (not recorded which). It is not recorded whose cells these are; they may come from a transplant donor. The sequencing sample was made of blood, either unsorted or a sorted T cell fraction (not recorded which). CDR3 coding DNA: TGTGCCAGCAGTAAGACAGGGTCTTGGCCCCAGCATTTT. This gives the protein CASSKTGSWPQHF.